This T cell receptor beta chain was documented in a study of blood T cells in healthy people across ages. Sample-barcoded 5' priming and a J-beta primer mix drove a second PCR of about 7 to 11 cycles. The template-switch adaptor was a 5' adaptor with 12 random nucleotides. It tagged each cDNA molecule. One entry per CDR3 protein, called by TCRdb with MiXCR from the 5' RACE reads. The sample has about 1,800,000 distinct CDR3 sequences, 28% seen once. Trimming took 9 bases from V and 3 from J; bases not matched to a gene: 4. The CDR3 has 13 residues. The clonotype was recovered from a woman younger than 45 in good health. The chain uses TRBV12-3 or TRBV12-4 and TRBJ1-2; 10 nucleotides align to TRBD1. Sequences were obtained from blood. The DNA for the CDR3 is TGTGCCAGTAAGACAGGGGGCGACTATGGCTACACCTTC. This codes for CASKTGGDYGYTF.